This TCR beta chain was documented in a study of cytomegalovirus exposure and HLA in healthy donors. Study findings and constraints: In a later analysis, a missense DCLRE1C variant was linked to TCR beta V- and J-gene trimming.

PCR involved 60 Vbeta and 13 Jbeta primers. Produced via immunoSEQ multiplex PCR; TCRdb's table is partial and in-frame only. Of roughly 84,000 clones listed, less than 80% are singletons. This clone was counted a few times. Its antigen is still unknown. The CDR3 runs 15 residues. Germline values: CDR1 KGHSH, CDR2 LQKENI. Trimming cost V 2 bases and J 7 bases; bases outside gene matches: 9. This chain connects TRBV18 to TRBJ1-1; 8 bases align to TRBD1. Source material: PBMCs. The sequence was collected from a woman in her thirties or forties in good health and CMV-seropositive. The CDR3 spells CASSPGTGSSYEAFF. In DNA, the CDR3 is TGTGCCAGCTCACCAGGGACAGGTAGCTCTTATGAAGCTTTCTTT. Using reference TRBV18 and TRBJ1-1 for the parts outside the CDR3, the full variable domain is NAGVMQNPRHLVRRRGQEARLRCSPMKGHSHVYWYRQLPEEGLKFMVYLQKENIIDESGMPKERFSAEFPKEGPSILRIQQVVRGDSAAYFCASSPGTGSSYEAFFGQGTRLTVV.